These 8 T cell receptor beta chains share one sample of origin, sequenced in a study of OX40 agonist ivuxolimab in advanced cancers. The library was made by the immunoSEQ multiplex PCR assay. TCRdb holds this immuneACCESS table with in-frame rearrangements only. Some clones are missing; in checked studies, unresolved V genes explain under half, and the rest has no known cause. The sample yields 60,000 or so clones; 82% were counted once. The ten most abundant clones make up around 0.52% of the sample. The source was CD4+ or CD8+ T cells sorted from blood, collected in a trial of the OX40 agonist ivuxolimab. Source of these receptors: an adult with an advanced solid tumor such as melanoma, head and neck, liver or kidney cancer.

This sequence joins TRBV7-2 and TRBJ1-2; D remains ambiguous. V lost 5 bases and J 4 bases, leaving 17 bases between the germline ends. The CDR3 sequence is 15 residues long. Germline V gives CDR1 SGHTA, CDR2 FQGNSA. CDR3 DNA: TGTGCCAGCAGCCCCAAAGGAGCTCTGCGCTATGGCTACACCTTC. Protein product: CASSPKGALRYGYTF. Variable domain in full (rest from reference TRBV7-2 and TRBJ1-2): GAGVSQSPSNKVTEKGKDVELRCDPISGHTALYWYRQSLGQGLEFLIYFQGNSAPDKSGLPSDRFSAERTGGSVSTLTIQRTQQEDSAVYLCASSPKGALRYGYTFGSGTRLTVV.

The gene calls are TRBV6-1 and TRBJ2-7; a weak D match, TRBD1 (6 bases). V was clipped by 5 bases and J by 0 bases, with 11 bases between them. The CDR3 covers 14 residues. Looked up from germline, CDR1 is MNHNS and CDR2 is SASEGT. The CDR3: CASSPGDGSYEQYF. The CDR3 nucleotides read TGTGCCAGCAGTCCAGGGGATGGCTCCTACGAGCAGTACTTC.

This chain uses TRBV19 with TRBJ2-1; TRBD2 might be the D (5 bases). The germline V gene encodes CDR1 LNHDA and CDR2 SQIVND (reference sequence). CDR3 size: 13 residues. The germline V and J ends were trimmed by 2 bases and 9 bases, with 11 bases remaining between them. The CDR3 DNA is TGTGCCAGTAGTATAACGAGGGTCGCTGAGCAGTTCTTC. This sequence encodes CASSITRVAEQFF.

The chain employs TRBV7-9 and TRBJ2-5; a weak D match, TRBD1 (6 bases). Trimming shortened V by 5 bases and J by 5 bases, and 12 bases separated the two germline ends. CDR1 SEHNR and CDR2 FQNEAQ come from the germline V gene (reference sequence). There are 13 residues in the CDR3. The CDR3 bases are TGTGCCAGCAGCCGTGGACAGTGGGAGACCCAGTACTTC. Protein product: CASSRGQWETQYF.

The V gene is TRBV5-6, the J gene TRBJ1-1, with TRBD1 identical over 7 bases. Germline V gene sequence: CDR1 SGHDT, CDR2 YYEEEE. The CDR3 sequence is 15 residues long. The V gene end was trimmed by 4 bases and the J gene end by 6 bases; junction bases not matched to a gene: 12. The CDR3, as DNA: TGTGCCAGCAGCGACACAGGGGCCCTTGACGCTGAAGCTTTCTTT. It codes for CASSDTGALDAEAFF.

This chain connects TRBV7-8 to TRBJ2-5, with D perhaps matching TRBD1 (6 bases). The CDR3 is 15 amino acids. Per the germline V gene, CDR1 is SGHVS and CDR2 is FQNEAQ. V was cut by 4 bases and J by 7 bases, with 19 bases left in between. CDR3 sequence reads: CASSSVGGGEGTQYF. CDR3 DNA sequence: TGTGCCAGCAGCTCCGTAGGGGGTGGTGAAGGGACCCAGTACTTC.

The chain couples TRBV10-3 to TRBJ1-1, with D unresolved. The V and J ends lost 0 bases and 0 bases respectively, with 5 bases between them. The CDR3 loop spans 14 amino acids. Germline V CDR1 and CDR2: ENHRY, SYGVKD. For the CDR3, the DNA is TGTGCCATCAGTGAGTCGTCAGTGAACACTGAAGCTTTCTTT. It translates to CAISESSVNTEAFF.

This chain links TRBV7-2 with TRBJ2-5, with D unclear. V gave up 5 bases and J gave up 5 bases, with 9 bases separating them. Per germline, CDR1 SGHTA and CDR2 FQGNSA. CDR3 length equals 12 residues. CDR3 residues: CASSPNLETQYF. The CDR3 bases are TGTGCCAGCAGCCCCAATCTGGAGACCCAGTACTTC.